The present T cell receptor (beta chain) was sequenced within a study of T-cell reconstitution after alpha-beta-depleted transplantation in children (dated by TCRdb to the mid-2010s). With regard to the full study: Using TCR repertoire profiling, the study quantitatively followed how T-cell immune reconstitution unfolded in children after TCRalphabeta/CD19-depleted allogeneic hematopoietic cell transplantation. What the study reported, not specific to this receptor: About two months after transplant, the apparently early recovery of alphabetaT-cell counts reportedly depended on just several hundred clones that had expanded rapidly and came from non-depleted graft cells. Over subsequent months, a decline in hyperexpanded clone frequencies was noted, and after one year, T-cell counts and TCRbeta diversity were mostly ascribed to newly produced T cells. In some patients, the high TCRbeta diversity seen at day 60 was put down to recipient T cells and intrathymic progenitors that had survived conditioning.

The method was PCR. The sequencer listed for this sample is Illumina HiSeq 2500. TCR library preparation used molecular barcoding, with unique molecular identifiers applied to normalize quantification of the TCRbeta repertoire. In-frame beta chains were kept once TCRdb had trimmed the public reads at Q25 with fastp and called clones with MiXCR. Every distinct CDR3 protein forms one entry, paired with its most common genes and DNA. The sample table records about 110,000 distinct CDR3 sequences; approximately 6.4% of these occur just once. Clones ranked in the top ten supply roughly 25% of the sample. Note on this clonotype: There is no known antigen for this receptor. Base qualities were left out, and no much larger clone turns up one base away.

According to the germline V gene (reference sequence), CDR1 reads SEHNR and CDR2 reads FQNEAQ. Reading from cysteine to phenylalanine, the CDR3 counts 14 amino acids. The DNA shown is the 42-base CDR3, in frame from base 1. V and J are truncated by 2 bases and 3 bases respectively, leaving an intervening sequence of 10 bases. The treatment or condition label, as the study defines it: allogeneic hematopoietic cell transplantation with graft depleted of TCRalphabeta T cells and CD19 B cells. The children who served as transplant recipients had been given grafts of TCRalphabeta/CD19-depleted allogeneic hematopoietic cells.

The sample was PBMCs, mostly from graft donor cells, taken 360 days after TCRalphabeta/CD19-depleted stem cell transplant. The chain is made from TRBV7-9 and TRBJ2-5; no D gene call is confident. The receptor was derived from a male patient between 2 and 15 years old who had a stem cell transplant for acute lymphoblastic leukemia, so the T cells may come from the graft donor. The CDR3 reads as follows: CASSLRPLEETQYF. The DNA sequence is as follows: TGTGCCAGCAGCTTAAGGCCCCTAGAAGAGACCCAGTACTTC.